One sample yielded the 24 T cell receptor beta chains listed below, sequenced in a study of T cell repertoires in cytomegalovirus infection. From the reads, TCRdb called clonotypes with MiXCR, one entry per CDR3 protein. The sample lists just under 550,000 distinct CDR3 sequences; about 25% were seen once. Sequencing was carried out using PBMCs. Receptor source: a human donor in good health (CMV status not recorded). Some clones in this sample may be carry-over from other donors' samples.

This clonotype was detected a few times. The genes are TRBV6-5 and TRBJ2-7, with 8 bases identical to TRBD1. This CDR3 spans 16 amino acids. Germline trimming cut 7 bases from V and 4 bases from J; bases unmatched to any gene: 15. Germline V gene sequence: CDR1 MNHEY, CDR2 SVGAGI. In DNA form, the CDR3 reads TGTGCCAGCATCCCCCCTACGACCGGGACAGGTTACGAGCAGTACTTC. Its translation: CASIPPTTGTGYEQYF.

In this sample, this clonotype turned up a few times. The V call is TRBV28, the J call TRBJ2-5; TRBD1 matches 9 bases. There are 15 residues in the CDR3. The junction had 8 bases not matched to a gene; V was cut back by 5 bases and J by 4 bases. Germline loops: CDR1 MDHEN, CDR2 SYDVKM. The CDR3 region has the DNA TGTGCCAGCAGTGTTCTGAAGGACAGGGGAGAGACCCAGTACTTC. This encodes CASSVLKDRGETQYF.

The CDR3 reads CASGGSRVRLPYEQYF. The CDR3 bases are TGTGCCAGCGGAGGCTCCAGGGTGAGGCTGCCCTACGAGCAGTACTTC. This chain connects TRBV2 to TRBJ2-7; either TRBD1 or TRBD2 may fit D (5 bases each). Germline V lookup: CDR1 SNHLY, CDR2 FYNNEI. Trimming stripped 8 bases from V and 2 bases from J, with 22 bases between. This CDR3 is built from 16 residues.

V and J are TRBV7-9 and TRBJ1-4, with D unresolved. The CDR3 loop spans 15 amino acids. The germline V and J ends were trimmed by 5 bases and 1 base, with 11 bases remaining between them. Germline V gene lookup returns CDR1 SEHNR and CDR2 FQNEAQ (reference sequence). CDR3 loop: CASSPQEGTNEKLFF. The CDR3 DNA reads TGTGCCAGCAGCCCCCAGGAGGGAACTAATGAAAAACTGTTTTTT.

The table lists this clonotype with a few counts. The chain uses TRBV29-1 and TRBJ1-2; no reliable D call. V lost 5 bases, J lost 4 bases, and 20 bases lay in between. Germline V CDR1 and CDR2: SQVTM, ANQGSEA. The CDR3 spans 15 residues. The chain's CDR3 is CSVLPGPLSGYGYTF. The DNA for the CDR3 is TGCAGCGTTTTACCGGGCCCCCTTTCCGGCTATGGCTACACCTTC.

The rearrangement joins TRBV6-1 to TRBJ2-1; D is possibly TRBD1 (6 bases). Germline V gives CDR1 MNHNS, CDR2 SASEGT. With 5 bases removed from V and 2 bases from J, the gap between germline ends came to 16 bases. There are 16 residues in the CDR3. DNA for the CDR3: TGTGCCAGCAGTCGCCAAGGGACACGGACCTACAATGAGCAGTTCTTC. Its protein product is CASSRQGTRTYNEQFF.

V and J are TRBV6-2 or TRBV6-3 and TRBJ2-1; tentatively, D is TRBD1 (6 bases). Trimming cost V 2 bases and J 5 bases, with 16 bases left between them. This CDR3 is built from 16 residues. Germline V gene lookup returns CDR1 MNHEY and CDR2 SVGEGT. In DNA form, the CDR3 reads TGTGCCAGCAGTTACGGGGACATTAGGGGAGACAATGAGCAGTTCTTC. It codes for CASSYGDIRGDNEQFF.

A few counts support this clonotype. This rearrangement joins TRBV12-3 or TRBV12-4 to TRBJ2-3; 7 bases fit TRBD2. This CDR3 is built from 14 residues. V trimming: 3 bases; J trimming: 9 bases; junction bases outside the gene matches: 9. CDR3 nucleotides: TGTGCCAGCAGTTTGGGGGGGTGGCCAAGCACGCAGTATTTT. Protein: CASSLGGWPSTQYF.

This clonotype was observed many times. The chain has TRBV5-1 and TRBJ2-1, with D uncertain. Germline V gene sequence: CDR1 SGHRS, CDR2 YFSETQ. CDR3 length: 13 amino acids. V lost 0 bases and J lost 5, with 6 bases in between. This CDR3 is CASSLDPNNEQFF. CDR3 sequence (DNA): TGCGCCAGCAGCTTGGACCCCAACAATGAGCAGTTCTTC. The full variable domain, in which reference TRBV5-1 and TRBJ2-1 provide the parts outside the CDR3, is KAGVTQTPRYLIKTRGQQVTLSCSPISGHRSVSWYQQTPGQGLQFLFEYFSETQRNKGNFPGRFSGRQFSNSRSEMNVSTLELGDSALYLCASSLDPNNEQFFGPGTRLTVL.

V gene TRBV9 combines with J gene TRBJ2-2, with no clear D. This CDR3 comprises 13 residues. Germline V gene lookup returns CDR1 SGDLS and CDR2 YYNGEE. V gave up 2 bases and J gave up 8 bases, with 10 bases separating them. The CDR3 DNA is TGTGCCAGCAGCGTGATTGGTGGGGGGGAGCTGTTTTTT. Translation gives CASSVIGGGELFF.

V is TRBV7-6 and J is TRBJ2-1; the match to TRBD2 covers 7 bases. Germline lookup yields CDR1 SGHVS and CDR2 FNYEAQ. CDR3 length: 13 amino acids. V shed 4 bases, J shed 8 bases, and the junction held 5 bases outside the gene matches. CDR3 sequence (DNA): TGTGCCAGCAGCTGGACGGGAGGAGATGAGCAGTTCTTC. Amino acids: CASSWTGGDEQFF.

This clonotype was picked up many times. The chain couples TRBV7-9 to TRBJ1-1; D may be TRBD1 (5 bases). Germline CDR1 is SEHNR and CDR2 is FQNEAQ (reference sequence). Trimming stripped 2 bases from V and 5 bases from J, with 24 bases between. The CDR3 covers 18 residues. In DNA, the CDR3 is TGTGCCAGCAGCTTATCAACGGGGGAAGCAGTCTGGGGTACTGAAGCTTTCTTT. It is translated as CASSLSTGEAVWGTEAFF.

This sequence joins TRBV6-2 or TRBV6-3 and TRBJ2-6, with TRBD2 matching 7 bases. Germline V gene data show CDR1 as MNHEY and CDR2 as SVGEGT. The trim removed 5 bases at V and 6 bases at J, leaving 13 bases unmatched. The CDR3 runs 17 residues. DNA for the CDR3: TGTGCCAGCAGTCCTGTGGGGGGGAACTCGGTGGCCAACGTCCTGACTTTC. As protein: CASSPVGGNSVANVLTF.

For this clonotype: A read error is possible here, since a much larger clone lies one base away. This chain joins TRBV7-2 and TRBJ1-5; 9 nucleotides align to TRBD1. The CDR3 sequence is 14 residues long. The germline V gene encodes CDR1 SGHTA and CDR2 FQGNSA. The CDR3 loop is CANSPTGGRQPQHF. CDR3 DNA: TGTGCCAACAGCCCTACAGGGGGCAGGCAGCCCCAGCATTTT.

This clonotype has just a few counts. This chain uses TRBV6-6 with TRBJ1-2, with D maybe TRBD1 (5 bases). The CDR3 covers 14 residues. Germline loops: CDR1 MNHNY, CDR2 SVGAGI (reference sequence). V lost 8 bases, J lost 5 bases, and 18 bases lay in between. CDR3 DNA: TGTGCCAGCGGGGACCTGGAGAGGGAATATGGCTACACCTTC. Its protein product is CASGDLEREYGYTF.

This chain uses TRBV5-4 with TRBJ1-3, with 7 nucleotides matching TRBD1. This CDR3 comprises 14 residues. Trimming cost V 4 bases and J 3 bases; bases outside gene matches: 4. Germline V CDR1 and CDR2: SGHNT, YYREEE (reference sequence). The CDR3 bases are TGTGCCAGCAGCCGGGACAGTCTTGGAAACACCATATATTTT. This codes for CASSRDSLGNTIYF.

This clonotype showed up just a few times. The chain has TRBV7-8 and TRBJ2-1; TRBD2 matches at 11 bases. The CDR3 extends over 16 amino acids. The germline V gene encodes CDR1 SGHVS and CDR2 FQNEAQ. V was pared by 5 bases and J by 6 bases, with 9 bases of the junction left unmatched. DNA of the CDR3: TGTGCCAGCAGCCTCCGCCCCGGGACTAGCGGCAATGAGCAGTTCTTC. Protein product: CASSLRPGTSGNEQFF.

The chain joins TRBV7-8 to TRBJ1-5; a possible D gene is TRBD1 (5 bases). Germline assignment: CDR1 SGHVS and CDR2 FQNEAQ. The CDR3 spans 16 residues. V was pared by 0 bases and J by 4 bases, with 13 bases between. The DNA for the CDR3 is TGTGCCAGCAGCTTAGCAGGGCCAGGGCTGAATCAGCCCCAGCATTTT. Translating gives CASSLAGPGLNQPQHF.

The table lists this clonotype with a few counts. The CDR3 here is CASSFRGWQETNTEAFF. The DNA of the CDR3 is TGTGCCAGCAGTTTCCGCGGGTGGCAGGAGACGAACACTGAAGCTTTCTTT. The rearrangement joins TRBV28 to TRBJ1-1, with unresolved D. Trimming took off 3 bases at V and 1 base at J, with 18 bases between the two ends. Germline lookup yields CDR1 MDHEN and CDR2 SYDVKM. The CDR3 contains 17 residues.

This clonotype was found many times. The genes are TRBV7-2 and TRBJ2-7; 7 bases fit TRBD2. The germline CDR1 and CDR2 sequences are SGHTA and FQGNSA. The CDR3 runs to 14 residues. V trimming: 4 bases; J trimming: 2 bases; junction bases outside the gene matches: 5. The CDR3 region is CASSSRDYPYEQYF. In DNA, the CDR3 is TGTGCCAGCAGCTCCCGGGACTACCCCTACGAGCAGTACTTC.

This rearrangement joins TRBV7-9 to TRBJ1-2; TRBD1 agrees at 7 bases. CDR1 is SEHNR, CDR2 FQNEAQ, per germline (reference sequence). The CDR3 is 16 amino acids. V shed 5 bases, J shed 4 bases, and the junction held 13 bases outside the gene matches. CDR3 in DNA: TGTGCCAGCAGCGCACCGGGACAGAGATTGAGCTATGGCTACACCTTC. It codes for CASSAPGQRLSYGYTF.

The chain has TRBV15 and TRBJ2-1; no firm D call. The germline V and J ends were trimmed by 4 bases and 5 bases, with 9 bases remaining between them. Germline V gene sequence: CDR1 LNHNV, CDR2 YYDKDF (reference sequence). The CDR3 has 13 residues. The CDR3 coding sequence is TGTGCCACCAGCATCGAACAGAACAATGAGCAGTTCTTC. This sequence encodes CATSIEQNNEQFF. Drawing the rest from reference TRBV15 and TRBJ2-1, the complete variable domain is DAMVIQNPRYQVTQFGKPVTLSCSQTLNHNVMYWYQQKSSQAPKLLFHYYDKDFNNEADTPDNFQSRRPNTSFCFLDIRSPGLGDTAMYLCATSIEQNNEQFFGPGTRLTVL.

This clonotype was counted a few times. The rearrangement links TRBV28 to TRBJ2-5; D is possibly TRBD1 (6 bases). The CDR3 covers 15 residues. With 4 bases removed from V and 10 bases from J, the gap between germline ends came to 22 bases. Germline V CDR1 and CDR2: MDHEN, SYDVKM. CDR3 protein: CASSSPGQAKRDQYF. The CDR3 region has the DNA TGTGCCAGCAGTTCACCGGGACAAGCCAAGAGGGACCAGTACTTC.

DNA for the CDR3: TGTGCCAGCAGCTTAGTCGGGAAGCGCCTCAATGAGCAGTTCTTC. Its translation: CASSLVGKRLNEQFF. V gene TRBV7-9 combines with J gene TRBJ2-1; TRBD2 might be the D (5 bases). V lost 1 base, J lost 6 bases, and 13 bases lay in between. The CDR3 contains 15 residues. Germline V gene data show CDR1 as SEHNR and CDR2 as FQNEAQ (reference sequence).